What follows are 30 T cell receptor beta chains derived from one specimen sequenced in a study of blood T cell repertoires in COVID-19. Only in-frame clones appear in the TCRdb table, and some are missing; sequencing was by immunoSEQ multiplex PCR. This table holds roughly 220,000 clones, roughly 79% found once. The sample comprised peripheral blood. The receptors stem from a woman older than 75 with COVID-19, enrolled during active disease.

The V and J genes are TRBV11-2 and TRBJ1-1; D call uncertain. Germline CDR1 is SGHAT and CDR2 is FQNNGV. CDR3 length equals 14 residues. The germline V and J ends were trimmed by 1 base and 4 bases, with 10 bases remaining between them. CDR3 in amino acids: CASSLVRGATEAFF. The CDR3 DNA follows: TGTGCCAGCAGCTTAGTGAGAGGTGCCACTGAAGCTTTCTTT.

V and J are TRBV5-4 and TRBJ1-2; the match to TRBD1 covers 7 bases. The CDR3 loop spans 18 amino acids. In germline, CDR1 is SGHNT, CDR2 YYREEE (reference sequence). Trimming removed 0 bases from V and 2 bases from J; junction bases left unmatched: 13. In DNA form, the CDR3 reads TGTGCCAGCAGCTTGGCAGTAGGGGGCCTTGTTCGAAACTATGGCTACACCTTC. It translates to CASSLAVGGLVRNYGYTF.

The gene calls are TRBV3-1 (or the pseudogene TRBV3-2) and TRBJ1-1; D not certain. Trimming shortened V by 2 bases and J by 0 bases, and 4 bases separated the two germline ends. Germline values: CDR1 LGHDT, CDR2 YNNKEL (reference sequence). CDR3 size: 13 residues. DNA for the CDR3: TGTGCCAGCAGCCAACATTTGAACACTGAAGCTTTCTTT. This sequence encodes CASSQHLNTEAFF.

This clone was observed once. The rearrangement uses TRBV11-2 and TRBJ2-7; no firm D call. The V end was cut by 5 bases, the J end by 4 bases, with 9 bases between. The germline gives CDR1 SGHAT, CDR2 FQNNGV. The CDR3 sequence is 12 residues long. For the CDR3, the DNA is TGTGCCAGCAGCCCTACTACGTACGAGCAGTACTTC. This gives the protein CASSPTTYEQYF.

This clone was detected once. Other nucleotide sequences from this sample produce the same CDR3. The chain is built from TRBV3-1 (or the pseudogene TRBV3-2) and TRBJ1-1, with TRBD1 identical over 7 bases. V dropped 4 bases and J dropped 1; count of bases not matched to a gene: 3. The CDR3 runs 14 residues. CDR1 and CDR2 (germline): LGHDT, YNNKEL (reference sequence). The CDR3 nucleotides read TGTGCCAGCAGCCCAAGGACAGGGAACACTGAAGCTTTCTTT. It specifies CASSPRTGNTEAFF.

The gene calls are TRBV24-1 and TRBJ2-5; tentatively, D is TRBD2 (6 bases). V shed 3 bases and J shed 5 bases, with 15 bases lying between them. Germline V gene data show CDR1 as KGHDR and CDR2 as SFDVKD. The CDR3 is made up of 15 amino acids. In DNA form, the CDR3 reads TGTGCCACCAGTGATCCCCGGGGGAGCGGCGAGACCCAGTACTTC. Protein: CATSDPRGSGETQYF.

The chain links TRBV24-1 to TRBJ2-1; D uncertain. Trimming cost V 4 bases and J 8 bases, with 17 bases left between them. This CDR3 is built from 15 residues. Per germline, CDR1 KGHDR and CDR2 SFDVKD. The CDR3 region has the DNA TGTGCCACCAGTGACCCGGGTAGCTCGATTCATGAGCAGTTCTTC. Amino acid sequence: CATSDPGSSIHEQFF.

The CDR3 DNA reads TGTGCCAGCTCACCTGGATCAGGGGGCCTTTTAAACACTGAAGCTTTCTTT. Its protein product is CASSPGSGGLLNTEAFF. The rearrangement uses TRBV18 and TRBJ1-1; 8 bases align to TRBD1. Germline CDR1 KGHSH, CDR2 LQKENI. Trimming cost V 3 bases and J 2 bases; bases outside gene matches: 11. CDR3 length: 17 amino acids.

CDR3 bases: TGTGCCAGCAGCTTAGATGCAGGGGCTAATTCACCCCTCCACTTT. Amino acid sequence: CASSLDAGANSPLHF. V gene TRBV7-3 combines with J gene TRBJ1-6; TRBD1 might be the D (6 bases). CDR1 and CDR2 (germline): SGHTA, FQGTGA. The CDR3 length is 15 residues. V was cut by 2 bases and J by 6 bases, with 11 bases left in between.

The V call is TRBV19, the J call TRBJ1-6; 7 bases map to TRBD1. There are 13 residues in the CDR3. Trimming removed 6 bases from V and 10 bases from J; junction bases left unmatched: 6. CDR1 and CDR2 (germline): LNHDA, SQIVND (reference sequence). For the CDR3, the DNA is TGTGCCAGTAGACAGGGGATGGGATCACCCCTCCACTTT. This sequence encodes CASRQGMGSPLHF. The full variable domain, in which reference TRBV19 and TRBJ1-6 provide the parts outside the CDR3, is DGGITQSPKYLFRKEGQNVTLSCEQNLNHDAMYWYRQDPGQGLRLIYYSQIVNDFQKGDIAEGYSVSREKKESFPLTVTSAQKNPTAFYLCASRQGMGSPLHFGNGTRLTVT.

This clone has at least ten counts. The genes are TRBV2 and TRBJ1-2; 10 bases fit TRBD1. The CDR3 is 15 amino acids. The V gene's germline CDR1 is SNHLY and CDR2 FYNNEI. The junction had 6 bases not matched to a gene; V was cut back by 4 bases and J by 4 bases. Written as DNA, the CDR3 is TGTGCCAGCAGTGCCGACAGGGGGCCAATCTATGGCTACACCTTC. This translates into CASSADRGPIYGYTF.

This chain joins TRBV5-4 and TRBJ2-1, with TRBD2 matching over 8 bases. Germline V lookup: CDR1 SGHNT, CDR2 YYREEE (reference sequence). The CDR3 is 16 residues long. Trimming cost V 5 bases and J 5 bases; bases outside gene matches: 12. The CDR3: CASSPGGGRSNNEQFF. In nucleotides, the CDR3 is TGTGCCAGCAGTCCCGGGGGCGGGAGGTCCAACAATGAGCAGTTCTTC.

This clone was counted a single time. The chain employs TRBV6-4 and TRBJ2-7, with D possibly matching TRBD1 (6 bases). The CDR3 spans 15 residues. CDR1 and CDR2 from the germline V gene are MRHNA and SNTAGT. The V end lost 3 bases, the J end lost 0 bases, and 12 bases lay between the germline ends. CDR3 bases: TGTGCCAGCAGTGAGTACCCAGGGGCCTCCTACGAGCAGTACTTC. The encoded protein is CASSEYPGASYEQYF.

The genes are TRBV10-3 and TRBJ2-2; 7 positions match TRBD1. Trimming took 7 bases from V and 6 from J; bases not matched to a gene: 8. This CDR3 has 14 amino acids. CDR1 and CDR2 from the germline V gene are ENHRY and SYGVKD. This CDR3 is CAIKGASWAGELFF. Written as DNA, the CDR3 is TGTGCCATCAAGGGGGCTAGCTGGGCCGGGGAGCTGTTTTTT.

This chain joins TRBV19 and TRBJ1-2; no clear D. Germline lookup yields CDR1 LNHDA and CDR2 SQIVND (reference sequence). This CDR3 has 22 amino acids. Trimming shortened V by 6 bases and J by 3 bases, and 38 bases separated the two germline ends. Here the CDR3 reads CASSGFAAYTWRGKSAYYGYTF. CDR3 DNA sequence: TGTGCCAGTAGCGGGTTCGCGGCCTACACCTGGCGCGGGAAAAGCGCGTACTATGGCTACACCTTC.

V usage is TRBV5-1 and J usage is TRBJ1-6; the match to TRBD1 covers 7 bases. The V segment lost 2 bases and the J segment 10 bases; nucleotides outside the gene matches: 3. Germline loops: CDR1 SGHRS, CDR2 YFSETQ. This CDR3 has 13 amino acids. CDR3 nucleotide sequence: TGCGCCAGCAGCTTTGTAGGGGGCTCACCCCTCCACTTT. Translation gives CASSFVGGSPLHF.

The chain links TRBV4-1 to TRBJ1-5, with 7 nucleotides matching TRBD1. The CDR3 runs 15 residues. From germline, CDR1 is MGHRA and CDR2 YSYEKL. J was trimmed by 7 bases and V by 0 bases; bases with no gene match: 6. CDR3 nucleotide sequence: TGCGCCAGCAGCCAAGATCGGCAGGGGGGACAGCCCCAGCATTTT. Residues: CASSQDRQGGQPQHF.

The gene calls are TRBV9 and TRBJ1-1; D is ambiguous. The germline CDR1 and CDR2 sequences are SGDLS and YYNGEE. The CDR3 extends over 14 amino acids. The ends were cut back, 0 bases at V and 1 base at J, with 7 bases in the middle. The CDR3 protein is CASSVGSQNTEAFF. The CDR3 DNA sequence: TGTGCCAGCAGCGTAGGTTCACAGAACACTGAAGCTTTCTTT.

V usage is TRBV6-4 and J usage is TRBJ1-6, with 9 nucleotides matching TRBD1. The CDR3 extends over 15 amino acids. Per the germline V gene, CDR1 is MRHNA and CDR2 is SNTAGT. Trimming took 6 bases from V and 5 from J; bases not matched to a gene: 5. This CDR3 reads CASRKDRGNNSPLHF. Written as DNA, the CDR3 is TGTGCCAGCAGAAAGGACAGGGGAAATAATTCACCCCTCCACTTT.

The table lists this clone with a few counts. This rearrangement joins TRBV5-1 to TRBJ1-1; tentatively, D is TRBD1 (6 bases). The CDR3 length is 13 residues. Trimming removed 1 base from V and 3 bases from J, with 7 bases in between. Germline loops: CDR1 SGHRS, CDR2 YFSETQ. The CDR3 nucleotides are TGCGCCAGCAGCTTGCAGGGGTACACTGAAGCTTTCTTT. Amino acids: CASSLQGYTEAFF.

V usage is TRBV7-2 and J usage is TRBJ1-1; D not resolved. The CDR3 spans 13 residues. Germline values: CDR1 SGHTA, CDR2 FQGNSA. V gave up 3 bases and J gave up 5 bases, with 10 bases separating them. CDR3: CASSFSGQTEAFF. The CDR3 DNA sequence: TGTGCCAGCAGCTTCTCAGGTCAGACTGAAGCTTTCTTT.

The CDR3 DNA is TGTGCCAGCAGTTTGTACGGGACTAGCGGGGGGTACGAGCAGTTCTTC. Residues: CASSLYGTSGGYEQFF. The chain couples TRBV27 to TRBJ2-1; 15 bases agree with TRBD2. The CDR3 covers 16 residues. Germline V gene data show CDR1 as MNHEY and CDR2 as SMNVEV (reference sequence). The V and J ends lost 3 bases and 10 bases, in that order; junction bases with no gene match: 7.

In this sample, this clone turned up once. V usage is TRBV6-5 and J usage is TRBJ1-1; possibly TRBD1 for D (6 bases). Germline CDR1 is MNHEY and CDR2 is SVGAGI. The V and J ends lost 6 bases and 5 bases respectively, with 16 bases between them. The CDR3 has 14 residues. CDR3 in DNA: TGTGCCAGCAGACGTCAGGGGCGGAAGACTGAAGCTTTCTTT. Its translation: CASRRQGRKTEAFF.

The chain joins TRBV5-4 to TRBJ1-1; 10 nucleotides line up with TRBD1. The V gene end was trimmed by 2 bases and the J gene end by 5 bases; junction bases not matched to a gene: 6. Germline CDR1 and CDR2: SGHNT and YYREEE (reference sequence). The CDR3 is 15 amino acids. The CDR3 is CASSLQGQGYTEAFF. In DNA, the CDR3 is TGTGCCAGCAGCTTACAGGGACAGGGGTATACTGAAGCTTTCTTT. Based on the CDR3 plus reference TRBV5-4 and TRBJ1-1, the full variable domain is ETGVTQSPTHLIKTRGQQVTLRCSSQSGHNTVSWYQQALGQGPQFIFQYYREEENGRGNFPPRFSGLQFPNYSSELNVNALELDDSALYLCASSLQGQGYTEAFFGQGTRLTVV.

This clone was seen a handful of times. The chain couples TRBV18 to TRBJ1-2, with unresolved D. The length of the CDR3 is 15 residues. Looked up from germline, CDR1 is KGHSH and CDR2 is LQKENI. V lost 0 bases and J lost 1, with 9 bases in between. This chain's CDR3 is CASSPPSTVNYGYTF. In DNA, the CDR3 is TGTGCCAGCTCACCACCGTCCACAGTTAACTATGGCTACACCTTC.

This clone was picked up one time. V is TRBV27 and J is TRBJ2-1, with 11 nucleotides matching TRBD2. Trimming cost V 6 bases and J 10 bases; bases outside gene matches: 8. The CDR3 consists of 14 residues. The germline CDR1 and CDR2 sequences are MNHEY and SMNVEV (reference sequence). As DNA, the CDR3 is TGTGCCAGCAGCTCCGGACTAGCGGGTATAGAGCAGTTCTTC. Translating gives CASSSGLAGIEQFF.

V is TRBV24-1 and J is TRBJ2-3; perhaps TRBD1 as D (6 bases). Deletions cut 8 bases from V and 1 base from J, with 6 bases between. The CDR3 runs to 12 residues. CDR1 is KGHDR and CDR2 is SFDVKD in the germline V gene. DNA of the CDR3: TGTGCCACCAAGGGGGGCACAGATACGCAGTATTTT. Residues: CATKGGTDTQYF.

This clone was picked up one time. V gene TRBV18 combines with J gene TRBJ2-1; D might be TRBD2 (5 bases). The germline gives CDR1 KGHSH, CDR2 LQKENI. V lost 3 bases and J lost 6, with 12 bases in between. The CDR3 loop spans 14 amino acids. For the CDR3, the DNA is TGTGCCAGCTCACCGCCCACTAGTACCAATGAGCAGTTCTTC. It is translated as CASSPPTSTNEQFF.

This rearrangement joins TRBV4-1 to TRBJ2-2; TRBD2 agrees at 9 bases. Trimming at V came to 6 bases and at J to 3 bases, leaving 11 bases not matched to a gene. Per the germline V gene, CDR1 is MGHRA and CDR2 is YSYEKL. CDR3 size: 17 residues. CDR3 nucleotides: TGCGCCAGCAGACTTGGGACTAGCCGGGCGTACACCGGGGAGCTGTTTTTT. This encodes CASRLGTSRAYTGELFF.

The CDR3 sequence: CASSPRNTEAFF. In DNA form, the CDR3 reads TGCGCCAGCAGCCCCAGAAACACTGAAGCTTTCTTT. The genes are TRBV10-2 and TRBJ1-1; D remains unclear. CDR3 length equals 12 residues. The V gene lost 6 bases and the J gene lost 2 bases, with 7 bases spanning the gap. Germline-derived CDR1 and CDR2 are WSHSY and SAAADI.